These 29 T cell receptor beta chains came from one sample sequenced in a study of T cell clonotyping in hematopoietic cell transplantation. Using immunoSEQ multiplex PCR, the repertoire was profiled, and TCRdb retains in-frame clones only, with some absent. The table has fewer than 4,000 clones, roughly 70% seen once. Sequences were derived from peripheral blood mononuclear cells, sampled 30 days after allogeneic stem cell transplant. These receptors were collected from a male patient aged 40-50 years who had an allogeneic stem cell transplant from an unrelated donor, so the T cells may come from the graft donor. Some clones in this sample may be carry-over from other donors' samples.

This rearrangement joins TRBV27 to TRBJ2-6; D ambiguous. Germline V lookup: CDR1 MNHEY, CDR2 SMNVEV (reference sequence). The CDR3 runs to 15 residues. V was cut by 5 bases and J by 4 bases, with 12 bases left in between. The CDR3 sequence is CASSPNRLGANVLTF. CDR3 DNA: TGTGCCAGCAGTCCAAACCGGTTAGGGGCCAACGTCCTGACTTTC.

This chain's CDR3 is CASSYSNRDGYTF. CDR3 in DNA: TGTGCCAGCAGTTACTCGAACAGGGATGGCTACACCTTC. The V gene is TRBV6-6, the J gene TRBJ1-2, with D maybe TRBD1 (6 bases). V shed 0 bases and J shed 6 bases, with 8 bases lying between them. The V gene's germline CDR1 is MNHNY and CDR2 SVGAGI (reference sequence). This CDR3 is built from 13 residues.

The chain combines TRBV5-1 with TRBJ1-6; D might be TRBD1 (5 bases). CDR1 and CDR2 from the germline V gene are SGHRS and YFSETQ. CDR3 length equals 15 residues. The ends were cut back, 1 base at V and 7 bases at J, with 12 bases in the middle. The CDR3 loop is CASSLSAGRNSPLHF. The CDR3 DNA reads as TGCGCCAGCAGCTTGTCGGCAGGGAGAAATTCACCCCTCCACTTT.

The V call is TRBV5-4, the J call TRBJ1-2; 7 nucleotides line up with TRBD1. Germline CDR1 SGHNT, CDR2 YYREEE (reference sequence). This CDR3 has 15 amino acids. V shed 0 bases and J 5 bases; nucleotides not matched to a gene: 7. CDR3 nucleotide sequence: TGTGCCAGCAGCTTGGGGGAACAGGGGAGGTATGGCTACACCTTC. This encodes CASSLGEQGRYGYTF.

The V call is TRBV7-9, the J call TRBJ1-1, with TRBD1 as a possible D gene (5 bases). The CDR3 consists of 12 residues. CDR1 is SEHNR and CDR2 is FQNEAQ in the germline V gene (reference sequence). V lost 8 bases and J lost 4, with 11 bases in between. The CDR3 region is CASGALGTEAFF. The CDR3 bases are TGTGCCAGCGGGGCCCTGGGCACTGAAGCTTTCTTT. The complete variable domain, with remaining parts taken from reference TRBV7-9 and TRBJ1-1, reads DTGVSQNPRHKITKRGQNVTFRCDPISEHNRLYWYRQTLGQGPEFLTYFQNEAQLEKSRLLSDRFSAERPKGSFSTLEIQRTEQGDSAMYLCASGALGTEAFFGQGTRLTVV.

This clone was counted a single time. V gene TRBV6-6 combines with J gene TRBJ1-2; no clear D gene. Germline V gene data show CDR1 as MNHNY and CDR2 as SVGAGI (reference sequence). The CDR3 sequence is 13 residues long. Between the trimmed V and J ends, which lost 2 bases and 7 bases, there was a span of 11 bases. The CDR3 reads CASSYTLDSGYTF. Here the CDR3 DNA reads TGTGCCAGCAGTTACACCCTGGACTCTGGCTACACCTTC.

The table lists this clone with a few counts. This chain uses TRBV7-2 with TRBJ1-6; D is unresolved. CDR1 and CDR2 from the germline V gene are SGHTA and FQGNSA. The CDR3 is 14 amino acids. Trimming cost V 3 bases and J 9 bases, with 12 bases left between them. The CDR3 region has the DNA TGTGCCAGCAGCTTGGCCCCGGGGAGTTCACCCCTCCACTTT. Amino acid sequence: CASSLAPGSSPLHF.

The V call is TRBV6-5, the J call TRBJ1-5; D remains unclear. From germline, CDR1 is MNHEY and CDR2 SVGAGI. The CDR3 is 14 residues long. V shed 6 bases and J shed 0 bases, with 9 bases lying between them. CDR3 nucleotide sequence: TGTGCCAGCAGGGATGGATTTAGCAATCAGCCCCAGCATTTT. Amino acids: CASRDGFSNQPQHF.

The chain carries TRBV5-4 and TRBJ1-2; 7 positions match TRBD1. After removal of 0 bases from V and 6 bases from J, the junction contained 5 bases not matched to a gene. Germline V CDR1 and CDR2: SGHNT, YYREEE (reference sequence). This CDR3 spans 14 amino acids. The CDR3 DNA sequence: TGTGCCAGCAGCTTGGGGAACAGGGGTAATGGCTACACCTTC. This translates into CASSLGNRGNGYTF.

V gene TRBV2 combines with J gene TRBJ2-3; D gene uncertain. Per the germline V gene, CDR1 is SNHLY and CDR2 is FYNNEI. This CDR3 is 12 amino acids long. The ends were cut back, 6 bases at V and 3 bases at J, with 7 bases in the middle. CDR3 residues: CASSEITDTQYF. CDR3 nucleotides: TGTGCCAGCAGCGAGATTACAGATACGCAGTATTTT.

The V gene is TRBV25-1, the J gene TRBJ1-6, with D uncertain. V shed 4 bases and J shed 6 bases, with 10 bases lying between them. The CDR3 runs to 14 residues. CDR1 is MGHDK, CDR2 SYGVNS, per germline. CDR3 sequence reads: CASSGRTPNSPLHF. CDR3 sequence (DNA): TGTGCCAGCAGTGGGAGGACTCCTAATTCACCCCTCCACTTT.

With regard to this clone: One junction end does not reproduce the germline sequence, and a read error may be involved. This chain connects TRBV7-7 to TRBJ2-7; tentatively, D is TRBD1 (5 bases). The CDR3 consists of 13 residues. CDR1 and CDR2 from the germline V gene are SSHAT and FNYEAQ (reference sequence). CDR3 nucleotides: TGTGCTAGCAGCCTACAGGAATCCTACGAGCAGTACTTC. Translated, it gives CASSLQESYEQYF. Variable domain in full (rest from reference TRBV7-7 and TRBJ2-7): GAGVSQSPRYKVTKRGQDVTLRCDPISSHATLYWYQQALGQGPEFLTYFNYEAQPDKSGLPSDRFSAERPEGSISTLTIQRTEQRDSAMYRCASSLQESYEQYFGPGTRLTVT.

The rearrangement joins TRBV4-1 to TRBJ1-4; 9 nucleotides align to TRBD1. With V trimmed by 2 bases and J by 4 bases, 8 bases remained unmatched. The V gene's germline CDR1 is MGHRA and CDR2 YSYEKL. There are 17 residues in the CDR3. The CDR3 sequence is CASSQTPGQGFNEKLFF. The CDR3 DNA reads as TGCGCCAGCAGCCAAACACCGGGACAGGGCTTTAATGAAAAACTGTTTTTT.

The chain couples TRBV5-1 to TRBJ2-7, with D uncertain. Deletions cut 0 bases from V and 5 bases from J, with 12 bases between. Per germline, CDR1 SGHRS and CDR2 YFSETQ. This CDR3 spans 14 amino acids. The CDR3 nucleotides read TGCGCCAGCAGCTTGGGACTGTCGGTGGACGAGCAGTACTTC. It translates to CASSLGLSVDEQYF.

J is TRBJ2-5 and V is TRBV10-3; 8 bases match TRBD2. The V segment lost 7 bases and the J segment 5 bases; nucleotides outside the gene matches: 9. This CDR3 has 14 amino acids. Germline lookup yields CDR1 ENHRY and CDR2 SYGVKD. The CDR3 here is CAIKDGGAVETQYF. CDR3 bases: TGTGCCATCAAAGACGGGGGGGCCGTGGAGACCCAGTACTTC.

The chain is built from TRBV7-3 and TRBJ1-1; TRBD1 matches 7 bases. The CDR3 runs 15 residues. From germline, CDR1 is SGHTA and CDR2 FQGTGA. V shed 5 bases, J shed 1 base, and the junction held 7 bases outside the gene matches. The CDR3 here is CASSLGGGANTEAFF. CDR3 nucleotide sequence: TGTGCCAGCAGCCTAGGAGGGGGCGCGAACACTGAAGCTTTCTTT. The full variable domain, completed using reference TRBV7-3 and TRBJ1-1, is GAGVSQTPSNKVTEKGKYVELRCDPISGHTALYWYRQSLGQGPEFLIYFQGTGAADDSGLPNDRFFAVRPEGSVSTLKIQRTERGDSAVYLCASSLGGGANTEAFFGQGTRLTVV.

The CDR3 loop is CASSLIGLTGELFF. The CDR3 region has the DNA TGTGCCAGCAGCCTGATAGGGTTAACCGGGGAGCTGTTTTTT. V and J are TRBV5-4 and TRBJ2-2; D gene ambiguous. CDR3 length: 14 residues. Between the trimmed V and J ends, which lost 4 bases and 5 bases, there was a span of 12 bases. Germline-derived CDR1 and CDR2 are SGHNT and YYREEE (reference sequence).

The chain joins TRBV7-6 to TRBJ2-7; D may be TRBD1 (6 bases). Germline CDR1 and CDR2: SGHVS and FNYEAQ. The CDR3 runs to 14 residues. V was shortened by 5 bases and J by 2 bases, with 13 bases between the two germline ends. This CDR3 reads CASSHRTDPYEQYF. CDR3 DNA sequence: TGTGCCAGCAGCCACCGGACAGACCCCTACGAGCAGTACTTC.

The chain uses TRBV5-1 and TRBJ2-2; maybe TRBD1 (5 bases). This CDR3 spans 15 amino acids. Trimming took off 4 bases at V and 1 base at J, with 11 bases between the two ends. Germline V gene lookup returns CDR1 SGHRS and CDR2 YFSETQ. The CDR3 sequence is CASSLQTENTGELFF. CDR3 DNA sequence: TGCGCCAGCAGCCTCCAGACAGAGAACACCGGGGAGCTGTTTTTT.

V and J are TRBV5-1 and TRBJ2-5, with D perhaps TRBD1 (7 bases). The CDR3 is 16 amino acids. Germline V gene sequence: CDR1 SGHRS, CDR2 YFSETQ. The V end was cut by 4 bases, the J end by 2 bases, with 18 bases between. CDR3 nucleotide sequence: TGCGCCAGCAGCCCGGAGGGTAGGGGACAGCAAGAGACCCAGTACTTC. This gives the protein CASSPEGRGQQETQYF. Combining the CDR3 with reference TRBV5-1 and TRBJ2-5 gives the whole variable domain KAGVTQTPRYLIKTRGQQVTLSCSPISGHRSVSWYQQTPGQGLQFLFEYFSETQRNKGNFPGRFSGRQFSNSRSEMNVSTLELGDSALYLCASSPEGRGQQETQYFGPGTRLLVL.

The V call is TRBV28, the J call TRBJ1-4; TRBD1 matches at 9 bases. Germline V gene data show CDR1 as MDHEN and CDR2 as SYDVKM. With V trimmed by 5 bases and J by 7 bases, 8 bases remained unmatched. This CDR3 region has 15 residues. The CDR3 loop reads CASSPGTGRREKLFF. CDR3 nucleotides: TGTGCCAGCAGTCCGGGGACAGGGCGACGTGAAAAACTGTTTTTT.

The chain uses TRBV13 and TRBJ2-4; D unclear. Looked up from germline, CDR1 is PRHDT and CDR2 is FYEKMQ (reference sequence). Between the trimmed V and J ends, which lost 2 bases and 5 bases, there was a span of 7 bases. CDR3 length: 13 amino acids. The CDR3 DNA is TGTGCCAGCAGCTTAATCATGGAAAACATTCAGTACTTC. This sequence encodes CASSLIMENIQYF.

The gene calls are TRBV28 and TRBJ1-4; TRBD1 might be the D (5 bases). Trimming took 2 bases from V and 2 from J, leaving 12 bases between them. This CDR3 has 16 amino acids. Germline assignment: CDR1 MDHEN and CDR2 SYDVKM. CDR3 protein: CASSLRGRTTNEKLFF. The CDR3 nucleotides read TGTGCCAGCAGTTTACGGGGGAGAACGACTAATGAAAAACTGTTTTTT. Full variable domain (remainder filled in from reference TRBV28 and TRBJ1-4): DVKVTQSSRYLVKRTGEKVFLECVQDMDHENMFWYRQDPGLGLRLIYFSYDVKMKEKGDIPEGYSVSREKKERFSLILESASTNQTSMYLCASSLRGRTTNEKLFFGSGTQLSVL.

A few counts support this clone. The rearrangement links TRBV6-6 to TRBJ2-5; D is unclear. The V and J ends lost 5 bases and 1 base respectively, with 17 bases between them. This CDR3 has 16 amino acids. Per germline, CDR1 MNHNY and CDR2 SVGAGI (reference sequence). The CDR3 loop reads CASSLGVVRLQETQYF. The DNA of the CDR3 is TGTGCCAGCAGTCTAGGAGTTGTCAGGCTCCAAGAGACCCAGTACTTC.

The J gene is TRBJ2-3, the V gene TRBV20-1; D gene unclear. The CDR3 extends over 10 amino acids. Per the germline V gene, CDR1 is DFQATT and CDR2 is SNEGSKA (reference sequence). V was clipped by 6 bases and J by 10 bases, with 11 bases between them. CDR3 protein: CSASVEAQYF. CDR3 nucleotides: TGCAGTGCCAGTGTGGAAGCGCAGTATTTT.

A few counts support this clone. The chain links TRBV28 to TRBJ2-1, with a weak D call TRBD1 (6 bases). CDR3 length: 15 amino acids. V was trimmed by 6 bases and J by 11 bases, leaving 23 bases between them. Germline CDR1 is MDHEN and CDR2 is SYDVKM. The CDR3: CASRLLSMAGTQQFF. The CDR3 coding sequence is TGTGCCAGCAGGCTCCTCTCTATGGCCGGGACACAGCAGTTCTTC.

CDR3 in DNA: TGTGCCTGGAGTGTACGGCATGGCTACACCTTC. This encodes CAWSVRHGYTF. The V call is TRBV30, the J call TRBJ1-2, with unresolved D. V was clipped by 0 bases and J by 6 bases, with 5 bases between them. This CDR3 region has 11 residues. The germline CDR1 and CDR2 sequences are GTSNPN and SVGIG (reference sequence).

The chain links TRBV4-1 to TRBJ2-1, with D unclear. V was pared by 4 bases and J by 7 bases, with 8 bases between. The CDR3 totals 12 residues. The germline CDR1 and CDR2 sequences are MGHRA and YSYEKL. The CDR3: CASSLGQNEQFF. In DNA form, the CDR3 reads TGCGCCAGCAGCCTAGGTCAGAATGAGCAGTTCTTC.

This sequence joins TRBV30 and TRBJ2-1, with TRBD1 identical over 7 bases. The CDR3 runs to 15 residues. The germline CDR1 and CDR2 sequences are GTSNPN and SVGIG (reference sequence). Trimming removed 1 base from V and 2 bases from J; junction bases left unmatched: 5. The CDR3 sequence: CAWSEGQPPYNEQFF. The CDR3, as DNA: TGTGCCTGGAGTGAGGGACAGCCACCCTACAATGAGCAGTTCTTC. Full variable domain (missing parts from reference TRBV30 and TRBJ2-1): SQTIHQWPATLVQPVGSPLSLECTVEGTSNPNLYWYRQAAGRGLQLLFYSVGIGQISSEVPQNLSASRPQDRQFILSSKKLLLSDSGFYLCAWSEGQPPYNEQFFGPGTRLTVL.